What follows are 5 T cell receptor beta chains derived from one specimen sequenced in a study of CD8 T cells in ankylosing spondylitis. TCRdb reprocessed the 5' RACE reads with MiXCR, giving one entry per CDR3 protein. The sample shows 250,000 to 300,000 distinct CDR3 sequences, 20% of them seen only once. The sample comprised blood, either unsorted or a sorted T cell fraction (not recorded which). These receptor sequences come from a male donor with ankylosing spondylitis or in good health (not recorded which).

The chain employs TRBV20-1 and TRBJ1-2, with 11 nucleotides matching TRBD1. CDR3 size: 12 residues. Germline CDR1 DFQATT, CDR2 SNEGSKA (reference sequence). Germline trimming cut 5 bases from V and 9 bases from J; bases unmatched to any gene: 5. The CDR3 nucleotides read TGCAGTGCTTCGGACAGGGGGCGTAGCTACACCTTC. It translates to CSASDRGRSYTF.

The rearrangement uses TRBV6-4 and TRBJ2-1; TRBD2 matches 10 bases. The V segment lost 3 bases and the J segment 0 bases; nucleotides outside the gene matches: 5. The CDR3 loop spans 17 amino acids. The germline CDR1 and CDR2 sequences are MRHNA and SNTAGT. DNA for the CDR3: TGTGCCAGCAGTGAAGGGAGCGGGGGGGCCTCCTACAATGAGCAGTTCTTC. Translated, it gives CASSEGSGGASYNEQFF.

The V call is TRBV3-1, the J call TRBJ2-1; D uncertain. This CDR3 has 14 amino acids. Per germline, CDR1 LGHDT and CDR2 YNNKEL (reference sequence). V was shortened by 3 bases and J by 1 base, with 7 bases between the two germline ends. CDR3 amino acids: CASSHPGSYNEQFF. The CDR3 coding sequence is TGTGCCAGCAGCCATCCGGGTTCCTACAATGAGCAGTTCTTC.

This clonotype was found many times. The CDR3 DNA follows: TGTGCCAGCACCTCTTCGGACGGGGACAATCAGCCCCAGCATTTT. This sequence encodes CASTSSDGDNQPQHF. The chain carries TRBV12-3 or TRBV12-4 and TRBJ1-5; no reliable D call. This CDR3 has 15 amino acids. V was shortened by 7 bases and J by 3 bases, with 16 bases between the two germline ends.

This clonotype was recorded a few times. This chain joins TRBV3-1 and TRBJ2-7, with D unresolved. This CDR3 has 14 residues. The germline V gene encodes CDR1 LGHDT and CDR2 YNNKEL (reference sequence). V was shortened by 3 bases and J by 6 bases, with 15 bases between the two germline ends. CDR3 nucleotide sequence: TGTGCCAGCAGCCACGGCCTCGGACGAGGCGAGCAGTACGTC. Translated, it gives CASSHGLGRGEQYV.